The 3 T cell receptor beta chains reported below all come from one sample, sequenced in a study of OX40 agonist ivuxolimab in advanced cancers. The method behind the library was the immunoSEQ multiplex PCR assay. TCRdb limited this immuneACCESS table to in-frame rearrangements with V and J called. A share of clones is missing; checked studies link under half to unresolved V genes, and the rest is unexplained. Here the sample has under 70,000 clones; 70% to 90% occur a single time. 2% to 2.5% of the sample is taken by the ten largest. Material: CD4+ or CD8+ T cells sorted from blood, obtained in a trial of the OX40 agonist ivuxolimab. The receptors derive from an adult with an advanced solid tumor such as melanoma, head and neck, liver or kidney cancer.

The CDR3 coding sequence is TGTGCCAGCAGCCCCGGGAGGCCCCCAGAGACCCAGTACTTC. It is translated as CASSPGRPPETQYF. V gene TRBV7-8 combines with J gene TRBJ2-5, with TRBD2 matching over 7 bases. The CDR3 contains 14 residues. V was clipped by 5 bases and J by 4 bases; unmatched bases: 7. CDR1 is SGHVS, CDR2 FQNEAQ, per germline.

This clone was recorded only once. V usage is TRBV19 and J usage is TRBJ1-4; D is undetermined. Trimming removed 10 bases from V and 2 bases from J, with 17 bases in between. The CDR3 runs 15 residues. Germline V CDR1 and CDR2: LNHDA, SQIVND (reference sequence). The CDR3 loop is CATRPSRGTNEKLFF. DNA of the CDR3: TGTGCCACCCGACCTAGTCGGGGTACTAATGAAAAACTGTTTTTT.

The gene calls are TRBV5-1 and TRBJ2-3; 7 nucleotides match TRBD1. Looked up from germline, CDR1 is SGHRS and CDR2 is YFSETQ. This CDR3 has 15 amino acids. The V segment lost 9 bases and the J segment 2 bases; nucleotides outside the gene matches: 12. CDR3 DNA sequence: TGCGCCATCCCGCTAAACAGGGGCCACACAGATACGCAGTATTTT. Translated: CAIPLNRGHTDTQYF.